Reported below is one T cell receptor beta chain. The antigen it recognizes is unknown. Base-call qualities are not available, and no considerably larger clone is one nucleotide away. This sample was included in a study of blood T cells in healthy people across ages (dated by TCRdb to 2013 to 2016). Turning to the overall study: In model experiments, roughly one uniquely barcoded TCR beta cDNA molecule per two T cells was captured by template switching. Donors of different ages were randomly distributed across sequencing lanes to avoid experimental bias. The study measured age-related changes in TCR beta repertoire diversity using deep sequencing normalized with unique cDNA molecular identifiers. The donors were split into four age groups: young (average around 15 years), middle-aged (about 40), aged (about 62) and long-lived (under 90). The study analyzed two additional independent replicas of 1 million unique cDNA reads from the same blood draw for two donors, one aged 18 to 30 and one aged 80 or older. Study-wide findings and limitations: Estimates of total diversity based on one million sequenced T cells were considered lower bounds and underestimates. Because donor CMV infection status was unknown, age-related changes in expanded clonotypes were potentially confounded. The percentage of naive T cells measured by flow cytometry correlated strongly with observed TCR beta diversity. Since profiling was done on bulk unsorted PBMCs, naive and antigen-experienced compartments could not be conclusively compared. Observed TCR beta diversity per million T cells fell roughly linearly with age, and a significant reduction was already apparent by age around 36. The long-lived group showed more naive CD4+ T cells, fewer expanded clones and increased TCR diversity than the aged group, suggesting age selection.

The library was made by 5' RACE. The sequencer listed for this sample is Illumina HiSeq 2500. A second PCR of roughly 7 to 11 cycles was performed with a sample-barcoded 5' primer and a J-beta primer mix. A template-switch 5' adaptor carrying 12 random nucleotides introduced a unique molecular identifier onto each TCR beta cDNA molecule. Each sample yielded at least 3 million CDR3-containing paired-end reads. First-strand cDNA synthesis was performed from all RNA using the Mint cDNA synthesis kit, with priming by a TRBC-specific oligonucleotide. All cDNA was treated with uracil-DNA glycosylase and then went through a first 18-cycle PCR with the universal primers M1SS and BC2_uni_R. In the source study's methods: For normalization, 1 million high-quality reads were randomly selected from each sample, with every read carrying a distinct molecular identifier. Reads with shared molecular identifiers were discarded instead of being binned into consensus sequences. MiTCR, set to a Q25 quality threshold and the strictest error-elimination algorithm, was used for CDR3 identification, clonotype clustering and error correction. A nonparametric unseen species model using Euler transformation provided a lower-bound estimate of total TCR beta diversity. The raw public data were reprocessed by TCRdb itself: fastp quality trimming at Q25, MiXCR clonotype calling, in-frame beta chains only. Rows with one shared CDR3 protein collapse into an entry with the most common genes and DNA. For this entry, the V and J calls and clone size follow TCRdb and not the study's own pipeline. The sample table holds roughly 800,000 distinct CDR3 sequences, of which over 45% were seen once. The ten largest clones capture roughly 20% of the sample.

Its CDR3 holds 14 amino acids, cysteine through phenylalanine. Only the CDR3 DNA stays, 42 bases, in frame from base 1. V is pruned by 5 bases and J by 5 bases, leaving 7 bases of the junction without a gene match. Reading the germline V gene (reference sequence) gives CDR1 MNHEY and CDR2 SMNVEV. Donors were a few dozen systemically healthy Caucasian individuals from Russia aged 6 to 90 years. Each donor gave approximately 9.3 milliliters of peripheral blood, collected into EDTA-treated Vacutainer tubes. PBMCs were isolated by Ficoll-Paque density-gradient centrifugation, with at least 6.5 million obtained per sample. Total RNA was extracted from PBMCs with Trizol reagent, with at least 5.5 micrograms obtained per sample. For every donor, flow cytometry on a PBMC aliquot measured the percentage of naive CD45RAhigh/CD27high T cells.

The rearranged chain carries TRBV27 and TRBJ1-2, with 8 bases aligning to TRBD1. Material for sequencing was blood. This TCR derives from a man aged 30 to 45 in good health. The nucleotide sequence reads TGTGCCAGCAGTCACGACAGGGGCCTTTATGGCTACACCTTC. It codes for CASSHDRGLYGYTF.